Following are 27 T cell receptor beta chains from one sample sequenced in a study of T cell repertoires in cytomegalovirus infection. Each CDR3 protein is one row after TCRdb ran MiXCR on the reads. The data show approximately 76,000 distinct CDR3 sequences, with roughly 3.7% seen just once and under 6% held by the top ten. Input material: PBMCs. The source of these receptors is a human donor in good health (CMV status not recorded). Some clones in this sample may be carry-over from other donors' samples.

Many counts were recorded for this clonotype. The CDR3 bases are TGTGCCAGCAGCTCCGCGGGGACAGGGATCGAGCAGTACTTC. It encodes CASSSAGTGIEQYF. The V and J genes are TRBV12-3 or TRBV12-4 and TRBJ2-7, with 9 bases matching TRBD1. With 6 bases clipped from V and 6 bases from J, the junction kept 9 bases outside the gene matches. The CDR3 runs 14 residues.

Many counts were recorded for this clonotype. The chain employs TRBV2 and TRBJ2-5, with 7 nucleotides matching TRBD2. Germline-derived CDR1 and CDR2 are SNHLY and FYNNEI. With V trimmed by 1 base and J by 3 bases, 5 bases remained unmatched. The CDR3 is 15 residues long. CDR3 nucleotides: TGTGCCAGCAGTGAAGTACTAGCGAGAAAAGAGACCCAGTACTTC. This encodes CASSEVLARKETQYF.

This rearrangement joins TRBV29-1 to TRBJ2-7, with D unresolved. This CDR3 has 12 residues. Germline values: CDR1 SQVTM, CDR2 ANQGSEA. V shed 2 bases and J shed 3 bases, with 8 bases lying between them. The DNA of the CDR3 is TGCAGCGTTGAAAAACTGTACTACGAGCAGTACTTC. Its protein product is CSVEKLYYEQYF.

This clonotype was picked up many times. The rearrangement joins TRBV10-3 to TRBJ1-4, with TRBD1 matching 8 bases. Germline-derived CDR1 and CDR2 are ENHRY and SYGVKD. CDR3 length: 15 residues. The V and J ends lost 2 bases and 8 bases, in that order; junction bases with no gene match: 7. The CDR3 spells CAISEGQGETEKLFF. The CDR3 bases are TGTGCCATCAGTGAGGGACAGGGTGAGACCGAAAAACTGTTTTTT.

This clonotype showed up many times. The chain couples TRBV12-3 or TRBV12-4 to TRBJ1-3; 9 bases map to TRBD1. V shed 6 bases, J shed 3 bases, and the junction held 3 bases outside the gene matches. This CDR3 contains 14 residues. This CDR3 is CASSPGQGGNTIYF. CDR3 in DNA: TGTGCCAGCAGCCCGGGACAGGGTGGAAACACCATATATTTT.

This clonotype occurred many times. The V and J genes are TRBV27 and TRBJ2-7, with a tentative D call TRBD2 (5 bases). Trimming removed 3 bases at V and 1 base at J, with 16 bases between. CDR1 and CDR2 (germline): MNHEY, SMNVEV (reference sequence). The CDR3 contains 16 residues. Here the CDR3 reads CASSLRTALLSYEQYF. The CDR3 nucleotides are TGTGCCAGCAGTTTGCGGACTGCCCTACTGTCCTACGAGCAGTACTTC.

This clonotype was picked up many times. The V and J genes are TRBV20-1 and TRBJ2-3, with a possible D match to TRBD2 (6 bases). V was shortened by 3 bases and J by 2 bases, with 9 bases between the two germline ends. Germline V CDR1 and CDR2: DFQATT, SNEGSKA (reference sequence). This CDR3 is built from 13 residues. The CDR3 spells CSASSGYTDTQYF. CDR3 bases: TGCAGTGCTAGTAGCGGATACACAGATACGCAGTATTTT.

This clonotype was seen repeatedly, ten times or more. The CDR3 sequence: CAISGPTAGELFF. For the CDR3, the DNA is TGTGCCATCAGCGGACCAACAGCCGGGGAGCTGTTTTTT. V and J are TRBV10-3 and TRBJ2-2; D not resolved. The CDR3 covers 13 residues. The ends were cut back, 6 bases at V and 6 bases at J, with 11 bases in the middle. Per germline, CDR1 ENHRY and CDR2 SYGVKD.

This clonotype is medium-sized. The chain combines TRBV7-8 with TRBJ1-2; 9 nucleotides match TRBD1. There are 14 residues in the CDR3. Germline CDR1 SGHVS, CDR2 FQNEAQ. The ends lost 4 bases at V and 4 bases at J; junction bases unmatched: 4. CDR3 DNA: TGTGCCAGCAGCTCCCGGGACAGGGTCTATGGCTACACCTTC. This sequence encodes CASSSRDRVYGYTF.

The table lists this clonotype with many counts. V usage is TRBV14 and J usage is TRBJ2-3; D is perhaps TRBD2 (6 bases). In germline, CDR1 is SGHDN, CDR2 FVKESK. V was shortened by 4 bases and J by 6 bases, with 11 bases between the two germline ends. The CDR3 consists of 13 residues. The CDR3 DNA reads as TGTGCCAGCAGCCCCACTAGCTACGATACGCAGTATTTT. This sequence encodes CASSPTSYDTQYF.

In this sample, this clonotype turned up many times. CDR3 in DNA: TGTGCCAGCAGCTTAGTTAGGGGGGATACGCAGTATTTT. It yields the protein CASSLVRGDTQYF. This chain connects TRBV7-2 to TRBJ2-3; TRBD1 is a possible D gene (6 bases). V lost 1 base to trimming and J lost 6 bases, with 8 bases between them. Germline V gene data show CDR1 as SGHTA and CDR2 as FQGNSA. This CDR3 is built from 13 residues. Full variable domain (rest looked up from reference TRBV7-2 and TRBJ2-3): GAGVSQSPSNKVTEKGKDVELRCDPISGHTALYWYRQSLGQGLEFLIYFQGNSAPDKSGLPSDRFSAERTGGSVSTLTIQRTQQEDSAVYLCASSLVRGDTQYFGPGTRLTVL.

This clonotype was recorded at least ten times. V and J are TRBV6-6 and TRBJ1-2; no reliable D call. Germline CDR1 and CDR2: MNHNY and SVGAGI (reference sequence). The CDR3 is 11 amino acids. Trimming cost V 9 bases and J 8 bases, with 13 bases left between them. The CDR3 protein is CASYFGKGYTF. CDR3 coding DNA: TGTGCCAGTTATTTCGGGAAAGGCTACACCTTC.

In this sample, this clonotype turned up many times. The chain links TRBV20-1 to TRBJ2-7; D might be TRBD1 or TRBD2, each matching 7 bases. Trimming stripped 4 bases from V and 0 bases from J, with 16 bases between. Germline CDR1 reads DFQATT; CDR2 reads SNEGSKA (reference sequence). The CDR3 runs to 15 residues. This chain's CDR3 is CSAKNTGDYSYEQYF. The CDR3 DNA is TGCAGTGCTAAAAATACAGGGGACTACTCCTACGAGCAGTACTTC.

This clonotype was seen at least ten times. The chain is built from TRBV6-1 and TRBJ1-1; a possible D gene is TRBD1 (5 bases). From germline, CDR1 is MNHNS and CDR2 SASEGT. The CDR3 is made up of 14 amino acids. V dropped 1 base and J dropped 8 bases, with 14 bases sitting between them. The CDR3 DNA is TGTGCCAGCAGTGAAGTGGGACTGCCGTGGGAAGCTTTCTTT. It encodes CASSEVGLPWEAFF.

There are many counts of this clonotype. This chain joins TRBV7-2 and TRBJ2-7, with D tentatively TRBD1 (6 bases). V lost 6 bases and J 2 bases, leaving 20 bases between the germline ends. CDR3 length equals 16 residues. Germline V gives CDR1 SGHTA, CDR2 FQGNSA. CDR3 sequence: CASSLNSGTITYEQYF. CDR3 coding DNA: TGTGCCAGCAGTCTCAACTCAGGGACAATCACCTACGAGCAGTACTTC.

There are many counts of this clonotype. The gene calls are TRBV20-1 and TRBJ2-1; perhaps TRBD2 as D (6 bases). This CDR3 has 13 residues. Trimming left V 0 bases short and J 8 bases short, with 11 bases between. Germline CDR1 reads DFQATT; CDR2 reads SNEGSKA (reference sequence). This CDR3 reads CSAREAGSDEQFF. The DNA for the CDR3 is TGCAGTGCTAGAGAGGCCGGGAGCGATGAGCAGTTCTTC.

This clonotype showed up many times. The chain links TRBV18 to TRBJ1-1; the D is unclear. Trimming left V 0 bases short and J 10 bases short, with 18 bases between. The CDR3 contains 15 residues. CDR1 KGHSH and CDR2 LQKENI come from the germline V gene. For the CDR3, the DNA is TGTGCCAGCTCACCACCGACCGTCCGGGGAGTGGTAGCTTTCTTT. This gives the protein CASSPPTVRGVVAFF.

This clonotype showed up many times. The rearrangement uses TRBV5-1 and TRBJ2-1, with TRBD1 matching 7 bases. This CDR3 is 14 amino acids long. CDR1 SGHRS and CDR2 YFSETQ come from the germline V gene. The trim removed 1 base at V and 8 bases at J, leaving 6 bases unmatched. The CDR3 reads CASSLTDREHEQFF. The CDR3 region has the DNA TGCGCCAGCAGCTTGACCGACAGGGAGCATGAGCAGTTCTTC. The whole variable domain, filled in from reference TRBV5-1 and TRBJ2-1, reads KAGVTQTPRYLIKTRGQQVTLSCSPISGHRSVSWYQQTPGQGLQFLFEYFSETQRNKGNFPGRFSGRQFSNSRSEMNVSTLELGDSALYLCASSLTDREHEQFFGPGTRLTVL.

This clonotype was seen at least ten times. V is TRBV7-9 and J is TRBJ1-2; perhaps TRBD1 as D (5 bases). CDR3 length: 13 residues. Germline CDR1 SEHNR, CDR2 FQNEAQ (reference sequence). V lost 4 bases to trimming and J lost 2 bases, with 8 bases between them. CDR3 nucleotide sequence: TGTGCCAGCAGCTCCGGGGGGAACTATGGCTACACCTTC. This encodes CASSSGGNYGYTF.

This clonotype was detected ten times or more. This sequence joins TRBV27 and TRBJ2-7; D gene uncertain. The CDR3 spans 12 residues. With 7 bases removed from V and 0 bases from J, the gap between germline ends came to 7 bases. Germline assignment: CDR1 MNHEY and CDR2 SMNVEV (reference sequence). CDR3 nucleotide sequence: TGTGCCAGCATGGCGAGCTCCTACGAGCAGTACTTC. It encodes CASMASSYEQYF.

This clonotype was seen at least ten times. The J gene is TRBJ2-1, the V gene TRBV10-3; 7 bases match TRBD1. Germline V gene data show CDR1 as ENHRY and CDR2 as SYGVKD. CDR3 length: 16 amino acids. V trimming: 5 bases; J trimming: 0 bases; junction bases outside the gene matches: 7. The CDR3 DNA follows: TGTGCCATCAGTACCGGGACAGCTAGCTCCTACAATGAGCAGTTCTTC. It encodes CAISTGTASSYNEQFF.

This clonotype was counted at least ten times. This chain's CDR3 is CATSRDNTAEAFF. The CDR3 DNA is TGTGCCACCAGCAGAGATAACACGGCTGAAGCTTTCTTT. The chain combines TRBV15 with TRBJ1-1; D unclear. The CDR3 covers 13 residues. The V and J ends lost 0 bases and 6 bases respectively, with 8 bases between them. Germline V lookup: CDR1 LNHNV, CDR2 YYDKDF (reference sequence).

This clonotype was counted at least ten times. The rearrangement links TRBV27 to TRBJ1-2; TRBD1 might be the D (5 bases). The CDR3 extends over 14 amino acids. Trimming shortened V by 2 bases and J by 5 bases, and 12 bases separated the two germline ends. Germline values: CDR1 MNHEY, CDR2 SMNVEV (reference sequence). CDR3 region: CASSLGDLAYGYTF. As DNA, the CDR3 is TGTGCCAGCAGTTTAGGGGACCTGGCTTATGGCTACACCTTC.

The sample holds many counts of this clonotype. The rearrangement links TRBV6-5 to TRBJ1-1; possibly TRBD1 for D (6 bases). The CDR3 sequence is 14 residues long. Germline assignment: CDR1 MNHEY and CDR2 SVGAGI. Trimming shortened V by 8 bases and J by 1 base, and 14 bases separated the two germline ends. CDR3 DNA sequence: TGTGCCAGCGCGTATGTAGGGGGGAACACTGAAGCTTTCTTT. Protein product: CASAYVGGNTEAFF.

This clonotype was counted many times. V gene TRBV20-1 combines with J gene TRBJ1-1, with D maybe TRBD1 (5 bases). The ends were cut back, 3 bases at V and 5 bases at J, with 7 bases in the middle. This CDR3 comprises 11 residues. The germline V gene encodes CDR1 DFQATT and CDR2 SNEGSKA (reference sequence). The CDR3, as DNA: TGCAGTGCTAGTGGGGGGACTGAAGCTTTCTTT. Protein sequence: CSASGGTEAFF.

This clonotype was counted ten times or more. The genes are TRBV29-1 and TRBJ2-1, with 7 bases that match TRBD2. J gave up 5 bases and V 7 bases, and 11 bases lay outside the gene matches. CDR1 and CDR2 (germline): SQVTM, ANQGSEA. CDR3 length equals 14 residues. The CDR3 DNA reads TGCAGCGCCGGGTTGGGGGGGGTTAACAATGAGCAGTTCTTC. This sequence encodes CSAGLGGVNNEQFF.

Many counts were recorded for this clonotype. This chain uses TRBV12-3 or TRBV12-4 with TRBJ1-2; D unclear. Trimming left V 9 bases short and J 4 bases short, with 6 bases between. The CDR3 covers 10 residues. The CDR3 bases are TGTGCCAGTCAGGTCTATGGCTACACCTTC. Amino acid sequence: CASQVYGYTF.